The 15 T cell receptor beta chains below come from one sample, sequenced in a study of T-cell reconstitution after alpha-beta-depleted transplantation in children. Unique molecular identifiers were incorporated during preparation of the TCRbeta library. TCRdb reprocessed the PCR reads via MiXCR and lists one record per CDR3 protein. This sample has about 60,000 distinct CDR3 sequences, with roughly 45% found just once. The starting material was PBMCs, mostly from graft donor cells, obtained 360 days after TCRalphabeta/CD19-depleted stem cell transplant. The receptor set was obtained from a male patient aged 10-17 years who had a stem cell transplant for acute lymphoblastic leukemia, so the T cells may come from the graft donor.

V is TRBV7-8 and J is TRBJ2-5; no clear D. V was clipped by 0 bases and J by 5 bases, with 10 bases between them. Germline loops: CDR1 SGHVS, CDR2 FQNEAQ. This CDR3 has 14 residues. For the CDR3, the DNA is TGTGCCAGCAGCTTAGCCTCCTTCCGGGAGACCCAGTACTTC. Protein sequence: CASSLASFRETQYF. Filled out from reference TRBV7-8 and TRBJ2-5, the complete variable domain reads GAGVSQSPRYKVAKRGQDVALRCDPISGHVSLFWYQQALGQGPEFLTYFQNEAQLDKSGLPSDRFFAERPEGSVSTLKIQRTQQEDSAVYLCASSLASFRETQYFGPGTRLLVL.

This sequence joins TRBV24-1 and TRBJ2-3; 11 bases map to TRBD2. The germline V gene has CDR1 KGHDR and CDR2 SFDVKD. The CDR3 is 15 amino acids. Unmatched junction bases numbered 9, after V lost 10 bases and J lost 4 bases. The CDR3 DNA reads TGTGCCACTTCAGATAGCGGGAGGGCCCCAGATACGCAGTATTTT. Translated: CATSDSGRAPDTQYF.

V is TRBV2 and J is TRBJ1-4; D gene uncertain. V lost 2 bases to trimming and J lost 0 bases, with 7 bases between them. This CDR3 region has 15 residues. CDR1 and CDR2 from the germline V gene are SNHLY and FYNNEI. The CDR3 sequence is CASSEQQTTNEKLFF. In nucleotides, the CDR3 is TGTGCCAGCAGTGAACAGCAAACAACTAATGAAAAACTGTTTTTT.

The rearrangement uses TRBV27 and TRBJ1-4; the D is unclear. With 5 bases removed from V and 4 bases from J, the gap between germline ends came to 8 bases. CDR3 length: 13 residues. CDR1 and CDR2 (germline): MNHEY, SMNVEV (reference sequence). The CDR3 spells CASSMGYNEKLFF. The CDR3 DNA sequence: TGTGCCAGCAGTATGGGGTATAATGAAAAACTGTTTTTT.

The V call is TRBV5-6, the J call TRBJ2-7; 9 bases are shared with TRBD1. Germline V gene data show CDR1 as SGHDT and CDR2 as YYEEEE. CDR3 length equals 16 residues. The V gene end was trimmed by 3 bases and the J gene end by 5 bases; junction bases not matched to a gene: 12. CDR3 coding DNA: TGTGCCAGCAGCTCCGGATCCCGGGACAGGGCAGACGAGCAGTACTTC. Its translation: CASSSGSRDRADEQYF.

This clonotype has more than one count but fewer than ten. This chain joins TRBV10-2 and TRBJ1-3; maybe TRBD1 (5 bases). With 8 bases removed from V and 2 bases from J, the gap between germline ends came to 7 bases. This CDR3 has 12 amino acids. Germline V gives CDR1 WSHSY, CDR2 SAAADI. The CDR3 DNA is TGCGCCAGCGCAGGGACTGGAAACACCATATATTTT. Encoded protein: CASAGTGNTIYF.

This clonotype has a handful of counts. The chain joins TRBV6-1 to TRBJ2-7, with D possibly being TRBD1 (5 bases). V was clipped by 6 bases and J by 5 bases, with 14 bases between them. Germline V gene data show CDR1 as MNHNS and CDR2 as SASEGT. The length of the CDR3 is 13 residues. The CDR3 here is CASSPPWGHEQYF. The CDR3 region has the DNA TGTGCCAGCAGCCCCCCCTGGGGCCACGAGCAGTACTTC.

The V call is TRBV5-6, the J call TRBJ1-5, with 8 bases matching TRBD1. Per the germline V gene, CDR1 is SGHDT and CDR2 is YYEEEE. Trimming removed 4 bases from V and 6 bases from J; junction bases left unmatched: 6. This CDR3 comprises 14 residues. The CDR3 nucleotides are TGTGCCAGCAGCGTGACAGGGGCGGTTCAGCCCCAGCATTTT. Residues: CASSVTGAVQPQHF.

This chain uses TRBV28 with TRBJ1-4; D uncertain. The CDR3 consists of 14 residues. In germline, CDR1 is MDHEN, CDR2 SYDVKM. Trimming shortened V by 3 bases and J by 6 bases, and 11 bases separated the two germline ends. The CDR3 DNA reads TGTGCCAGCAGTTTGGGTGAAGAATATGAAAAACTGTTTTTT. Protein product: CASSLGEEYEKLFF.

This clonotype was seen more than once but under ten times. The V and J genes are TRBV12-3 or TRBV12-4 and TRBJ2-1, with TRBD2 identical over 11 bases. The CDR3 length is 15 residues. With 1 base clipped from V and 10 bases from J, the junction kept 6 bases outside the gene matches. The CDR3 is CASSLGSGGAREQFF. DNA for the CDR3: TGTGCCAGCAGTTTAGGTAGCGGGGGGGCCAGGGAGCAGTTCTTC.

The chain combines TRBV5-1 with TRBJ1-2, with 7 bases matching TRBD1. This CDR3 is 18 amino acids long. CDR1 and CDR2 from the germline V gene are SGHRS and YFSETQ. V dropped 2 bases and J dropped 1; count of bases not matched to a gene: 14. CDR3 sequence: CASSLFPGTALLNYGYTF. The CDR3 nucleotides read TGCGCCAGCAGCTTATTTCCCGGGACAGCTCTCCTTAACTATGGCTACACCTTC.

The rearrangement uses TRBV7-8 and TRBJ2-1, with 9 positions matching TRBD2. With 1 base clipped from V and 4 bases from J, the junction kept 5 bases outside the gene matches. Germline assignment: CDR1 SGHVS and CDR2 FQNEAQ. This CDR3 is 16 amino acids long. CDR3 DNA: TGTGCCAGCAGCTTAGGGGCGGGAGGGCCTTACAATGAGCAGTTCTTC. Its translation: CASSLGAGGPYNEQFF.

V is TRBV20-1 and J is TRBJ2-1, with TRBD2 matching 8 bases. The CDR3 sequence is 16 residues long. CDR1 DFQATT and CDR2 SNEGSKA come from the germline V gene (reference sequence). Trimming took 6 bases from V and 7 from J; bases not matched to a gene: 17. This CDR3 is CSARAPRERGRNEQFF. CDR3 DNA sequence: TGCAGTGCCCGAGCCCCGAGGGAGCGGGGGAGGAATGAGCAGTTCTTC.

This chain joins TRBV20-1 and TRBJ2-3, with D maybe TRBD2 (5 bases). V gave up 0 bases and J gave up 2 bases, with 15 bases separating them. The V gene's germline CDR1 is DFQATT and CDR2 SNEGSKA (reference sequence). CDR3 length: 16 residues. CDR3 DNA: TGCAGTGCTAGAGATATCCGCCGGGGTTTCACAGATACGCAGTATTTT. Protein product: CSARDIRRGFTDTQYF.

There are a few counts of this clonotype. V is TRBV5-1 and J is TRBJ2-7; D gene ambiguous. Germline values: CDR1 SGHRS, CDR2 YFSETQ. The germline V and J ends were trimmed by 0 bases and 1 base, with 8 bases remaining between them. CDR3 length: 14 residues. CDR3 DNA: TGCGCCAGCAGCTTGGGTGTCGGATCCTACGAGCAGTACTTC. It encodes CASSLGVGSYEQYF.